This T cell receptor beta chain appears in the sequencing data of a study of OX40 agonist ivuxolimab in advanced cancers. Study-wide context: Ivuxolimab, which targeted the costimulatory receptor OX40 (CD134), was an agonistic, fully human IgG2 monoclonal antibody. Of the roughly 54 dose-escalation patients, hepatocellular carcinoma was present in about 20, melanoma in some 15, renal cell carcinoma in 9 and head and neck cancer in 9. A male proportion of nearly 85% and a mean age of about 60 years, ranging from about 23 to 90, were recorded for the dose-escalation cohort. Intravenous ivuxolimab was administered to patients every 2 weeks at six dose levels: 0.01, 0.1, 0.3, 1.5, 3 and 10 mg/kg. The paper reports the monotherapy dose-escalation portion (N of about 54 patients) of the phase I ivuxolimab trial. Partial responses occurred in three dose-escalation patients: two with cutaneous melanoma and one with hepatocellular carcinoma. Prior anti-PD-1, anti-PD-L1 or anti-CTLA-4 therapy was permitted, and approximately 40% of dose-escalation patients had received checkpoint inhibitors. Peripheral TCRbeta sequencing was intended to test whether TCR sequence diversity was altered and clonal T-cell expansion was caused by ivuxolimab.

Clipping removes 0 bases from V and 4 bases from J, with 5 as the unmatched junction base count. From its cysteine to its phenylalanine, the CDR3 spans 15 amino acids. This entry keeps only the CDR3 DNA: 45 bases, framed from base 1. Looking up the germline V gene (reference sequence) yields CDR1 GTSNPN and CDR2 SVGIG. For sequencing of the TCRbeta CDR3 region, genomic DNA was extracted from the sorted cells. The immunoSEQ Assay was used to sequence the TCRbeta CDR3 regions. TCRdb limited this immuneACCESS table to in-frame rearrangements with V and J called. A share of clones is missing; checked studies link under half to unresolved V genes, and the rest is unexplained. The sample records around 60,000 clones, 84% of which are singletons. Roughly 2% of the sample rests with the top ten. The trial excluded patients who had a history of autoimmune disease or were on systemic immunosuppression. Peripheral blood for TCR sequencing was collected from all dose cohorts at baseline, on cycle 4 day 1, and on cycle 7 day 1. Samples came from an open-label, multicenter, first-in-human phase I dose-escalation trial of ivuxolimab. Adults with locally advanced or metastatic melanoma, renal cell carcinoma, hepatocellular carcinoma or head and neck squamous cell carcinoma were enrolled in the trial. Before TCR sequencing, CD4+ and CD8+ T cells were separately sorted from peripheral blood.

Beyond this particular receptor, the publication reports: On average, CD8+ T cells showed more expanded clones than CD4+ T cells after ivuxolimab. The antigen specificity of the clonally expanded peripheral T cells was not determined. In partial responders in the 0.1-3.0 mg/kg groups, normalized peripheral clonal expansion was found to be among the lowest, especially among CD8+ T cells. Low levels of normalized T-cell clonal expansion were also seen in some patients who did not respond. Clonal expansion of both CD4+ and CD8+ blood T cells was observed from baseline to week 6 at doses 0.1 to 3.0 mg/kg.

This clone is identified as medium-sized (0.01 to 0.1%). No cognate antigen has been identified for it. Base qualities are not provided; no much larger clone lies one nucleotide away. Sequencing was performed on CD4+ or CD8+ T cells sorted from blood, taken in a trial of the OX40 agonist ivuxolimab. The V and J genes are TRBV30 and TRBJ2-2; TRBD1 fits 7 bases in the junction. This sequence was found in an adult with an advanced solid tumor such as melanoma, head and neck, liver or kidney cancer. The CDR3 has the sequence CAWSVSGQSTGELFF. The bases read TGTGCCTGGAGTGTGTCGGGACAGAGCACCGGGGAGCTGTTTTTT. Supplemented by the reference TRBV30 and TRBJ2-2 proteins around the CDR3, the complete variable domain is SQTIHQWPATLVQPVGSPLSLECTVEGTSNPNLYWYRQAAGRGLQLLFYSVGIGQISSEVPQNLSASRPQDRQFILSSKKLLLSDSGFYLCAWSVSGQSTGELFFGEGSRLTVL.